This is a list of T cell receptor beta chains from one sample in a study of vaccination and CD4 T cells after COVID-19. Via MiXCR, TCRdb re-called the PCR reads, giving one row per CDR3 protein. The profile covers some 16,000 distinct CDR3 sequences, with 52% appearing a single time and around 3.5% taken by the ten largest. These receptors have no identified antigens. Sequenced material: CD4+ T cells from blood, cultured in vitro, taken before SARS-CoV-2 vaccination. The receptor source for this set is a human donor who had recovered from COVID-19. The CDR3 runs from the conserved cysteine through the conserved F or W. A D gene is named only where the DNA matches it firmly. Rows may omit the clone size; those that give it use once, few, many or a size class.

.	.	TRBV15	TRBJ2-7	CATSRDLGGLGLEQYF	TGTGCCACCAGCAGAGATCTGGGCGGGTTGGGGCTCGAGCAGTACTTC
.	.	TRBV6-1	TRBJ1-1	CASSARQLNTEAFF	TGTGCCAGCAGTGCTAGACAGTTGAACACTGAAGCTTTCTTT
few	.	TRBV2	TRBJ1-2	CASSERLANYGYTF	TGTGCCAGCAGTGAAAGGTTAGCTAACTATGGCTACACCTTC
.	.	TRBV7-3	TRBJ2-1	CASSSVDGGYNEQFF	TGTGCCAGCAGCTCCGTGGACGGGGGCTACAATGAGCAGTTCTTC
.	TRBD1	TRBV11-2	TRBJ1-2	CASSLDGPQGVGYGYTF	TGTGCCAGCAGCTTAGATGGTCCCCAGGGGGTCGGCTATGGCTACACCTTC
.	TRBD1	TRBV10-3	TRBJ2-1	CAISETGTGYNEQFF	TGTGCCATCAGCGAGACAGGGACAGGCTACAATGAGCAGTTCTTC
few	TRBD1	TRBV10-3	TRBJ1-2	CAISELGQGENGYTF	TGTGCCATCAGTGAGTTGGGACAGGGGGAGAATGGCTACACCTTC
.	.	TRBV30	TRBJ1-2	CAWTGNYGYTF	TGTGCCTGGACAGGAAACTATGGCTACACCTTC
.	TRBD1	TRBV6-2/TRBV6-3	TRBJ1-1	CASSYEERGRGGNAEAFF	TGTGCCAGCAGTTACGAAGAAAGGGGGCGGGGCGGAAACGCTGAAGCTTTCTTT
.	.	TRBV7-3	TRBJ2-1	CASSLSGEPSGEQFF	TGTGCCAGCAGCTTAAGCGGGGAGCCATCGGGCGAGCAGTTCTTC
.	.	TRBV20-1	TRBJ1-6	CSATTAEYNSPLHF	TGCAGTGCTACGACAGCGGAGTATAATTCACCCCTCCACTTT
.	.	TRBV6-5	TRBJ1-1	CASSYSLGGNTEAFF	TGTGCCAGCAGTTACTCCCTCGGGGGGAACACTGAAGCTTTCTTT
few	.	TRBV7-2	TRBJ2-5	CASSSPRYF	TGTGCCAGCAGCTCCCCTCGGTACTTC
.	TRBD1	TRBV5-4	TRBJ2-5	CASSLDSWTGIETQYF	TGTGCCAGCAGCTTGGACTCCTGGACAGGGATAGAGACCCAGTACTTC
few	TRBD2	TRBV7-3	TRBJ2-1	CASSQGLEISEQFF	TGTGCCAGCAGCCAGGGACTAGAAATCTCTGAGCAGTTCTTC
.	.	TRBV2	TRBJ1-5	CASNEGSSNQPQHF	TGTGCCAGCAACGAGGGCTCTAGCAATCAGCCCCAGCATTTT
few	.	TRBV30	TRBJ1-6	CAWTELNSPLHF	TGTGCCTGGACAGAACTGAATTCACCCCTCCACTTT
once	TRBD1	TRBV6-1	TRBJ2-7	CASSETGVPQYEQYF	TGTGCCAGCAGCGAAACAGGGGTCCCTCAATACGAGCAGTACTTC
.	TRBD2	TRBV29-1	TRBJ2-1	CSVGLASGNEQFF	TGCAGCGTTGGACTAGCGTCGGGGAATGAGCAGTTCTTC
.	.	TRBV24-1	TRBJ2-5	CATRGDQETQYF	TGTGCCACCAGGGGTGACCAAGAGACCCAGTACTTC
.	.	TRBV6-5	TRBJ2-4	CASSSPTGGNIQYF	TGTGCCAGCAGTTCCCCGACAGGAGGAAACATTCAGTACTTC
.	TRBD1	TRBV28	TRBJ1-1	CASSFGDRGNTEAFF	TGTGCCAGCAGTTTTGGGGACAGGGGGAACACTGAAGCTTTCTTT
.	.	TRBV2	TRBJ2-3	CASSDGAAGTDTQYF	TGTGCCAGCAGCGACGGGGCAGCGGGCACAGATACGCAGTATTTT
.	.	TRBV11-1	TRBJ2-7	CASSGQLPYYEQYF	TGTGCCAGCAGTGGGCAGTTACCGTATTACGAGCAGTACTTC
.	.	TRBV5-4	TRBJ2-5	CASSLEANQETQYF	TGTGCCAGCAGCTTGGAGGCGAACCAAGAGACCCAGTACTTC
.	TRBD1	TRBV5-1	TRBJ1-1	CASSGQLNTEAFF	TGCGCCAGTTCGGGACAGTTAAACACTGAAGCTTTCTTT
.	.	TRBV27	TRBJ1-2	CASSLSGGGQLYGYTF	TGTGCCAGCAGTTTATCGGGTGGGGGTCAGCTCTATGGCTACACCTTC
.	TRBD2	TRBV19	TRBJ2-1	CASSIDRTSGRALAGNEQFF	TGTGCCAGTAGTATAGACCGGACTAGCGGGAGGGCCCTGGCCGGCAATGAGCAGTTCTTC
.	.	TRBV6-5	TRBJ1-1	CASSYRGRWTEAFF	TGTGCCAGCAGTTACAGGGGCCGATGGACTGAAGCTTTCTTT
few	TRBD2	TRBV10-3	TRBJ2-5	CAISVTTSGSSETQYF	TGTGCCATCAGTGTGACGACTAGCGGGAGCAGTGAGACCCAGTACTTC
few	.	TRBV4-3	TRBJ1-2	CASSRGRAFGGYTF	TGCGCCAGCAGCCGGGGTCGGGCATTCGGTGGCTACACCTTC
.	TRBD2	TRBV19	TRBJ2-1	CASSRVSSGRAGINNEQFF	TGTGCCAGTAGTAGAGTCTCTAGCGGGAGGGCCGGGATTAACAATGAGCAGTTCTTC
.	.	TRBV7-2	TRBJ1-1	CASSLSGVTEAFF	TGTGCCAGCAGCTTATCAGGGGTAACTGAAGCTTTCTTT
few	.	TRBV6-2/TRBV6-3	TRBJ2-3	CASSRGQKKADTQYF	TGTGCCAGCAGTCGCGGTCAAAAAAAGGCAGATACGCAGTATTTT
few	TRBD2	TRBV6-2/TRBV6-3	TRBJ2-1	CASSLLAGGRSYNEQFF	TGTGCCAGCAGTTTGCTAGCGGGGGGCCGCTCCTACAATGAGCAGTTCTTC
.	.	TRBV7-9	TRBJ1-2	CASSLEASNYGYTF	TGTGCCAGCAGCTTAGAGGCATCCAACTATGGCTACACCTTC
few	.	TRBV20-1	TRBJ1-3	CSARKDHVVSGNTIYF	TGCAGTGCTAGAAAGGACCACGTCGTCTCTGGAAACACCATATATTTT
few	TRBD2	TRBV7-6	TRBJ2-5	CASSPDRLAGGRGETQYF	TGTGCCAGCAGCCCTGATCGGCTAGCGGGGGGCCGGGGAGAGACCCAGTACTTC
.	.	TRBV27	TRBJ2-2	CASSSLASGELFF	TGTGCCAGCAGTTCCTTAGCTTCCGGGGAGCTGTTTTTT
.	TRBD1	TRBV20-1	TRBJ2-7	CSARDRGQGPYEQYF	TGCAGTGCTAGAGATCGAGGACAGGGCCCCTACGAGCAGTACTTC
.	.	TRBV7-9	TRBJ1-1	CASSGQVGEAYF	TGTGCCAGCAGCGGGCAGGTGGGTGAAGCTTACTTT
few	TRBD2	TRBV7-2	TRBJ2-3	CASSLVVAGGWVDTQYF	TGTGCCAGCAGCTTAGTTGTAGCGGGAGGGTGGGTAGATACGCAGTATTTT
few	.	TRBV11-3	TRBJ2-3	CASSTPGAPRDTQYF	TGTGCCAGCAGCACACCTGGGGCCCCCAGAGACACGCAGTATTTT
.	.	TRBV6-5	TRBJ2-1	CASSYSRVSNEQFF	TGTGCCAGCAGTTACTCTCGGGTCAGCAATGAGCAGTTCTTC
.	TRBD1	TRBV29-1	TRBJ1-3	CSVEIGDRDNTIYF	TGCAGCGTTGAAATAGGGGACAGGGACAACACCATATATTTT
.	TRBD1	TRBV27	TRBJ2-7	CAIPGTGDPAGTDEQYF	TGTGCCATCCCCGGGACAGGGGACCCCGCCGGCACGGACGAGCAGTACTTC
.	TRBD2	TRBV7-2	TRBJ2-2	CASSQESGPGAGGTGELFF	TGTGCCAGCAGCCAAGAGTCCGGTCCGGGAGCGGGGGGGACCGGGGAGCTGTTTTTT
.	TRBD2	TRBV7-2	TRBJ2-7	CASSGRGTYEQYF	TGTGCCAGCAGCGGGAGGGGAACCTACGAGCAGTACTTC
.	.	TRBV15	TRBJ2-7	CATSFLGEPYEQYF	TGTGCCACCAGCTTTCTCGGGGAACCCTACGAGCAGTACTTC
.	.	TRBV7-2	TRBJ1-1	CASSLETGVNTEAFF	TGTGCCAGCAGCTTAGAAACAGGTGTGAACACTGAAGCTTTCTTT
.	.	TRBV2	TRBJ1-1	CASSKQGGRSNTEAFF	TGTGCCAGCAGTAAACAGGGCGGCAGATCAAACACTGAAGCTTTCTTT
few	.	TRBV19	TRBJ1-1	CASNPLAGHPLMNTEAFF	TGTGCCAGTAATCCGTTGGCGGGACACCCGCTCATGAACACTGAAGCTTTCTTT
.	.	TRBV6-2/TRBV6-3	TRBJ2-7	CASRGTGEQYF	TGTGCCAGCAGGGGGACGGGTGAGCAGTACTTC
few	.	TRBV28	TRBJ1-5	CASSQVQGLVGNQPQHF	TGTGCCAGCAGTCAGGTCCAGGGGTTGGTTGGCAATCAGCCCCAGCATTTT